This is a list of T cell receptor beta chains from one sample in a study of blood T cell repertoires in COVID-19. Assay used: immunoSEQ multiplex PCR; TCRdb lists only in-frame clones, some missing. The sample includes approximately 100,000 clones, roughly 89% of them seen just once. The material sequenced was peripheral blood. The receptors derive from a man between 65 and 85 years old with acute or convalescent COVID-19. CDR3s include the opening cysteine and the closing phenylalanine or tryptophan. The order of the fields is J gene, clone size, V gene, CDR3 length, D gene, CDR3 DNA, CDR3 protein. The D gene is left open where the match is weak. Not every row has a clone size; where given, it reads once, few, many or a size class.

>TRBJ2-2|NA|TRBV18|16|NA
TGTGCCAGCTCACGTGGACAGCTAGGAAACACCGGGGAGCTGTTTTTT
CASSRGQLGNTGELFF
>TRBJ1-1|NA|TRBV28|12|NA
TGTGCCAGCAGTCCGAGAAACACTGAAGCTTTCTTT
CASSPRNTEAFF
>TRBJ2-1|NA|TRBV19|16|NA
TGTGCCAGTAGTATAGTAGGAGAGAACTCCTACAATGAGCAGTTCTTC
CASSIVGENSYNEQFF
>TRBJ2-7|NA|TRBV2|17|TRBD2
TGTGCCAGCAGTGAGTACCTAGCGGGGGGGCTTCTCTACGAGCAGTACTTC
CASSEYLAGGLLYEQYF
>TRBJ1-5|NA|TRBV12-5|20|TRBD1
TGTGCTAGTGGTTTCACAACCCGGGACAGGGGGCCTGAAAGCAATCAGCCCCAGCATTTT
CASGFTTRDRGPESNQPQHF
>TRBJ2-1|once|TRBV27|14|TRBD2
TGTGCCACTCGACTAGCGGGTGCCTACAATGAGCAGTTCTTC
CATRLAGAYNEQFF
>TRBJ1-4|NA|TRBV5-1|14|NA
TGCGCCAGTGGATTCGGAGATAGAGACGAAAAACTGTTTTTT
CASGFGDRDEKLFF
>TRBJ1-5|NA|TRBV4-3|15|NA
TGCGCCAGCAGCCAAGATTGGGGCCCAAATCAGCCCCAGCATTTT
CASSQDWGPNQPQHF
>TRBJ2-2|NA|TRBV5-5|15|NA
TGTGCCAGCAGCCCGGACTGGACTAACACCGGGGAGCTGTTTTTT
CASSPDWTNTGELFF
>TRBJ1-2|NA|TRBV7-2|13|NA
TGTGCCAGCAGCTCCGGGACACTTCAGGGCTACACCTTC
CASSSGTLQGYTF
>TRBJ1-2|few|TRBV12-5|14|NA
TGTGCTAGTGGTTTAGCCGGACAGCCCCGTGGCTACACCTTC
CASGLAGQPRGYTF
>TRBJ1-5|NA|TRBV6-5|14|TRBD1
TGTGCCAGCAGTTACGTCAGGGGGAATCAGCCCCAGCATTTT
CASSYVRGNQPQHF
>TRBJ1-5|NA|TRBV27|14|NA
TGTGCCAGCAGTTCCCTCGGGGGCAATCAGCCCCAGCATTTT
CASSSLGGNQPQHF
>TRBJ2-7|once|TRBV11-2|15|TRBD2
TGTGCCAGCAGCTTAGGACTAGCGGGAGTGTACGAGCAGTACTTC
CASSLGLAGVYEQYF
>TRBJ2-7|NA|TRBV27|12|NA
TGTGCCAGCAGTTCGACAGGAACCGAGCAGTACTTC
CASSSTGTEQYF
>TRBJ1-3|few|TRBV29-1|13|NA
TGCAGCGCCATCCCCGGTGCGGGAAACACCATATATTTT
CSAIPGAGNTIYF
>TRBJ2-3|once|TRBV14|15|NA
TGTGCCAGCAGCCAAGTACTAGCAGCGGCCGATACGCAGTATTTT
CASSQVLAAADTQYF
>TRBJ2-1|NA|TRBV7-2|19|TRBD2
TGTGCCAGCAGCTTAGAACGACTAGCGGGGGTCAGCTCCTACAATGAGCAGTTCTTC
CASSLERLAGVSSYNEQFF
>TRBJ1-1|NA|TRBV18|14|NA
TGTGCCAGCTCAGTACAGGGCTCTGCTACTGAAGCTTTCTTT
CASSVQGSATEAFF
>TRBJ1-2|NA|TRBV6-5|15|NA
TGTGCCAGCAGTTCCTCGGTAACGAGGTTGCGGGGCTACACCTTC
CASSSSVTRLRGYTF
>TRBJ1-5|NA|TRBV9|15|TRBD1
TGTGCCAGCAGCGCGGGACAGGGGCCCAATCAGCCCCAGCATTTT
CASSAGQGPNQPQHF
>TRBJ1-1|NA|TRBV11-2|14|NA
TGTGCCAGCAGCTACTGGGGCGGGAACACTGAAGCTTTCTTT
CASSYWGGNTEAFF